This T cell receptor (beta chain) comes out of a study of T cells after yellow fever vaccination. Study conclusions and caveats: Re-detected after boosting: most primary clones, almost 98% of CD4 and over 80% of CD8.

Synthesis of TCR cDNA relied on 5'RACE template switching, which attached a universal primer site and UMIs. TCRdb recomputed calls from the 5' RACE reads with MiXCR, one row per CDR3 protein. The sample carries about 340,000 distinct CDR3 sequences, approximately 3.9% recorded once. The J segment lost 1 base and the V segment lost 0 bases, leaving 8 bases of the junction unmatched. The CDR3 runs 17 residues. Per the germline V gene, CDR1 is SGHTA and CDR2 is FQGNSA. This clonotype has a count of ten or more. Its target is not known. The TCR originated in a man aged 18 to 29 who received the YFV17D yellow fever vaccine. The starting material was PBMCs, obtained 5 days after the yellow fever booster vaccination. The chain joins TRBV7-2 to TRBJ2-7, with 8 positions matching TRBD2. CDR3 coding DNA: TGTGCCAGCAGCTTAGCGCTGTCTAGCGGGCTTTCCTACGAGCAGTACTTC. This sequence encodes CASSLALSSGLSYEQYF.